Below are 20 T cell receptor beta chains sequenced from a single sample in a study of blood T cell repertoires in COVID-19. The assay was immunoSEQ multiplex PCR, and TCRdb's table has in-frame clones only and misses some. The profile shows over 75,000 clones, 89% of them singletons. Sample: peripheral blood. The source is a woman aged 80 or older with active COVID-19.

This clone appeared a single time. The V and J genes are TRBV27 and TRBJ2-4; perhaps TRBD2 as D (6 bases). V was trimmed by 6 bases and J by 11 bases, leaving 14 bases between them. The CDR3 has 12 amino acids. Germline CDR1 is MNHEY and CDR2 is SMNVEV (reference sequence). CDR3 in amino acids: CASRGTLGVQYF. CDR3 bases: TGTGCCAGCAGGGGGACTTTAGGGGTTCAGTACTTC.

The rearrangement uses TRBV2 and TRBJ2-1, with 10 bases fitting TRBD2. The CDR3 runs to 14 residues. With V trimmed by 7 bases and J by 6 bases, 6 bases remained unmatched. Germline V gene data show CDR1 as SNHLY and CDR2 as FYNNEI. Here the CDR3 reads CASTSGSRSNEQFF. CDR3 nucleotide sequence: TGTGCCAGCACTAGCGGGAGTAGGTCCAATGAGCAGTTCTTC.

The chain couples TRBV19 to TRBJ1-5, with D unclear. The CDR3 is made up of 13 amino acids. Germline-derived CDR1 and CDR2 are LNHDA and SQIVND (reference sequence). Trimming pared 2 bases from V and 5 bases from J, leaving 7 bases between. The CDR3 loop reads CASSITRHQPQHF. The CDR3 DNA reads as TGTGCCAGTAGTATAACCAGGCATCAGCCCCAGCATTTT.

This rearrangement joins TRBV7-2 to TRBJ2-6, with TRBD1 matching over 11 bases. Germline V gives CDR1 SGHTA, CDR2 FQGNSA. After removal of 5 bases from V and 2 bases from J, the junction contained 2 bases not matched to a gene. The CDR3 loop spans 16 amino acids. The CDR3 nucleotides read TGTGCCAGCAGCGGACAGGGGGCGACTGGGGCCAACGTCCTGACTTTC. Its protein product is CASSGQGATGANVLTF.

CDR3 residues: CASSLGQGARNEQFF. CDR3 coding DNA: TGTGCCAGCAGCCTGGGACAGGGGGCGCGCAATGAGCAGTTCTTC. The J gene is TRBJ2-1, the V gene TRBV3-1 (or the pseudogene TRBV3-2); 12 bases align to TRBD1. CDR3 length: 15 amino acids. Germline V gene sequence: CDR1 LGHDT, CDR2 YNNKEL (reference sequence). Losses at the gene ends were 4 bases for V and 6 bases for J; bases not matched to a gene: 4.

V gene TRBV18 combines with J gene TRBJ2-5, with 12 bases that match TRBD2. Germline lookup yields CDR1 KGHSH and CDR2 LQKENI. The CDR3 is 16 amino acids. Unmatched junction bases numbered 7, after V lost 6 bases and J lost 2 bases. The CDR3 protein is CASSQTSGSLQETQYF. As DNA, the CDR3 is TGTGCCAGCTCCCAGACTAGCGGGAGCCTTCAAGAGACCCAGTACTTC. Together with reference TRBV18 and TRBJ2-5, the CDR3 gives the full variable domain: NAGVMQNPRHLVRRRGQEARLRCSPMKGHSHVYWYRQLPEEGLKFMVYLQKENIIDESGMPKERFSAEFPKEGPSILRIQQVVRGDSAAYFCASSQTSGSLQETQYFGPGTRLLVL.

The chain uses TRBV20-1 and TRBJ2-1; no firm D call. CDR1 DFQATT and CDR2 SNEGSKA come from the germline V gene (reference sequence). V was clipped by 0 bases and J by 8 bases, with 5 bases between them. The CDR3 runs 11 residues. CDR3 DNA sequence: TGCAGTGCTAGAGATCTTGATGAGCAGTTCTTC. Amino acids: CSARDLDEQFF.

J is TRBJ2-7 and V is TRBV20-1, with 9 positions matching TRBD2. CDR3 size: 16 residues. CDR1 is DFQATT and CDR2 is SNEGSKA in the germline V gene (reference sequence). The V gene end was trimmed by 3 bases and the J gene end by 0 bases; junction bases not matched to a gene: 9. In DNA, the CDR3 is TGCAGTGCTAGTGTTTTCCGGACTAGCGCCTCCTACGAGCAGTACTTC. This encodes CSASVFRTSASYEQYF.

The chain couples TRBV4-1 to TRBJ2-7; 7 bases are shared with TRBD1. This CDR3 contains 15 residues. The V gene end was trimmed by 0 bases and the J gene end by 0 bases; junction bases not matched to a gene: 2. Germline CDR1 is MGHRA and CDR2 is YSYEKL. CDR3 coding DNA: TGCGCCAGCAGCCAAGACAGGGGGAGCTCCTACGAGCAGTACTTC. Encoded protein: CASSQDRGSSYEQYF.

This chain uses TRBV7-9 with TRBJ2-7, with 9 bases fitting TRBD1. Germline V gene sequence: CDR1 SEHNR, CDR2 FQNEAQ (reference sequence). The CDR3 extends over 15 amino acids. After removal of 5 bases from V and 4 bases from J, the junction contained 9 bases not matched to a gene. In DNA, the CDR3 is TGTGCCAGCAGCGACATGGGGACAGGGATGTACGAGCAGTACTTC. This translates into CASSDMGTGMYEQYF.

This clone was found a few times. The chain joins TRBV9 to TRBJ2-1; the match to TRBD2 covers 11 bases. CDR1 and CDR2 (germline): SGDLS, YYNGEE. The CDR3 consists of 17 residues. V shed 0 bases, J shed 3 bases, and the junction held 5 bases outside the gene matches. The CDR3 coding sequence is TGTGCCAGCAGCGTAGGGTGGACTAGCGGGCTCTACAATGAGCAGTTCTTC. As protein: CASSVGWTSGLYNEQFF.

The rearrangement uses TRBV7-3 and TRBJ2-2; perhaps TRBD2 as D (5 bases). The CDR3 runs to 16 residues. Trimming took off 5 bases at V and 2 bases at J, with 15 bases between the two ends. The germline gives CDR1 SGHTA, CDR2 FQGTGA. The CDR3: CASSRQPGGNTGELFF. DNA for the CDR3: TGTGCCAGCAGCCGTCAACCTGGAGGAAACACCGGGGAGCTGTTTTTT.

The chain is built from TRBV5-4 and TRBJ2-3; 10 nucleotides align to TRBD2. Germline values: CDR1 SGHNT, CDR2 YYREEE (reference sequence). The J segment lost 1 base and the V segment lost 4 bases, leaving 3 bases of the junction unmatched. This CDR3 region has 15 residues. The CDR3 reads CASSRLAGRTDTQYF. DNA for the CDR3: TGTGCCAGCAGCCGACTAGCGGGCCGCACAGATACGCAGTATTTT.

This rearrangement joins TRBV2 to TRBJ1-5; D is uncertain. The V end was cut by 1 base, the J end by 3 bases, with 13 bases between. The CDR3 covers 16 residues. CDR1 and CDR2 (germline): SNHLY, FYNNEI. CDR3 coding DNA: TGTGCCAGCAGTGAAGAGGGCAGAGGGCTCAATCAGCCCCAGCATTTT. Translated: CASSEEGRGLNQPQHF.

The chain has TRBV7-2 and TRBJ2-7; D might be TRBD2 (5 bases). Germline CDR1 is SGHTA and CDR2 is FQGNSA. The CDR3 totals 15 residues. Trimming removed 1 base from V and 4 bases from J, with 14 bases in between. DNA for the CDR3: TGTGCCAGCAGCTTAGTTCCCCACCCGGGGTACGAGCAGTACTTC. It is translated as CASSLVPHPGYEQYF.

This chain links TRBV28 with TRBJ2-1; D not resolved. The V end was cut by 1 base, the J end by 8 bases, with 12 bases between. This CDR3 is 14 amino acids long. Germline values: CDR1 MDHEN, CDR2 SYDVKM. Here the CDR3 DNA reads TGTGCCAGCAGTTTATCCGGGTCACGTTATGAGCAGTTCTTC. Translated: CASSLSGSRYEQFF.

CDR3 coding DNA: TGTGCCAGCAGTGGGGGGCGGGAGACCCAGTACTTC. Its protein product is CASSGGRETQYF. The chain has TRBV2 and TRBJ2-5; D possibly corresponds to TRBD1 (6 bases). CDR1 is SNHLY and CDR2 is FYNNEI in the germline V gene. The CDR3 length is 12 residues. Trimming pared 4 bases from V and 5 bases from J, leaving 8 bases between.

The chain is built from TRBV27 and TRBJ2-7, with TRBD2 matching over 12 bases. Germline values: CDR1 MNHEY, CDR2 SMNVEV (reference sequence). V was pared by 5 bases and J by 5 bases, with 10 bases of the junction left unmatched. The CDR3 has 16 residues. CDR3 amino acids: CASSPRLAGASDEQYF. In nucleotides, the CDR3 is TGTGCCAGCAGTCCCCGACTAGCGGGAGCTTCCGACGAGCAGTACTTC.

The chain recombines TRBV5-1 with TRBJ1-2; D is possibly TRBD1 (6 bases). The V end was cut by 0 bases, the J end by 8 bases, with 11 bases between. Per germline, CDR1 SGHRS and CDR2 YFSETQ. The CDR3 runs 13 residues. The CDR3 region has the DNA TGCGCCAGCAGCTTGGACGGCAGGGGAGGCTACACCTTC. Its translation: CASSLDGRGGYTF.

V usage is TRBV7-2 and J usage is TRBJ2-3; the D is unclear. The CDR3 length is 15 residues. CDR1 and CDR2 (germline): SGHTA, FQGNSA. Trimming took off 5 bases at V and 6 bases at J, with 18 bases between the two ends. This chain's CDR3 is CASSVEASPDDTQYF. The CDR3 bases are TGTGCCAGCAGCGTCGAGGCAAGTCCCGATGATACGCAGTATTTT. Filled out from reference TRBV7-2 and TRBJ2-3, the complete variable domain reads GAGVSQSPSNKVTEKGKDVELRCDPISGHTALYWYRQSLGQGLEFLIYFQGNSAPDKSGLPSDRFSAERTGGSVSTLTIQRTQQEDSAVYLCASSVEASPDDTQYFGPGTRLTVL.